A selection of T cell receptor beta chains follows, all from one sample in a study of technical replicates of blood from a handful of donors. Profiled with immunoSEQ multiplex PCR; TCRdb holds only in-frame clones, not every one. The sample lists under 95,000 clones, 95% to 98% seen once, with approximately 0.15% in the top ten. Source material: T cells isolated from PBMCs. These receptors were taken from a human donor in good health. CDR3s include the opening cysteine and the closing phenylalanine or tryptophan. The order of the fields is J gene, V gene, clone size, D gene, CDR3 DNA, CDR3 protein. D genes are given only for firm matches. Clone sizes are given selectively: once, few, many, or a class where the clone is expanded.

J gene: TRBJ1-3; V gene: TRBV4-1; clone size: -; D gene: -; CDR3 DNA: TGCGCCAGCAGCCAAGGACGCAGGGACTCTGGAAACACCATATATTTT; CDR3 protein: CASSQGRRDSGNTIYF
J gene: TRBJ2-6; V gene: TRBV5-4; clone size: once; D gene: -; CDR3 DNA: TGTGCCAGCAGCTTGGGACAGCCCCATCACTCTGGGGCCAACGTCCTGACTTTC; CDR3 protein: CASSLGQPHHSGANVLTF
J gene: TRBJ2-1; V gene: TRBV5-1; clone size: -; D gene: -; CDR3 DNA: TGCGCCAGCAGCTTTGCCGGGTCCTACAATGAGCAGTTCTTC; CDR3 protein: CASSFAGSYNEQFF
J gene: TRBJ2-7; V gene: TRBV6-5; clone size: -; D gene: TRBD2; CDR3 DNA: TGTGCCAGCAGTTACTCCACTAGCGTAGCCTACGAGCAGTACTTC; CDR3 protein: CASSYSTSVAYEQYF
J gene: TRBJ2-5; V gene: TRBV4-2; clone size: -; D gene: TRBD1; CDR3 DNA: TGTGCCAGCAGCCAAGATGGGGACAGGGGCGCAGGTTGGGGTTCTGAGACCCAGTACTTC; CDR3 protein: CASSQDGDRGAGWGSETQYF
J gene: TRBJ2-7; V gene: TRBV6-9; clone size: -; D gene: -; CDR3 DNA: TGTGCCAGCAGGACATCCTCCCGGTACTTC; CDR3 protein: CASRTSSRYF
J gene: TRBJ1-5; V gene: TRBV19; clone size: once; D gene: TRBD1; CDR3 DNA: TGTGCCAGTAGTTCGGGACAGCACAATCAGCCCCAGCATTTT; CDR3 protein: CASSSGQHNQPQHF
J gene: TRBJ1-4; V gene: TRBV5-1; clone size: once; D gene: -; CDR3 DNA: TGCGCCAGCAGCCTGAACGGGGGGGCAACTAATGAAAAACTGTTTTTT; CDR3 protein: CASSLNGGATNEKLFF
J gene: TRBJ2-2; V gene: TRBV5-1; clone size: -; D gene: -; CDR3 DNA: TGCGCCAGCAGCTTGGCTCCGGGGTATGACACCGGGGAGCTGTTTTTT; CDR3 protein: CASSLAPGYDTGELFF
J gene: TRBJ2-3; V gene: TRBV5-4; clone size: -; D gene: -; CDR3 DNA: TGTGCCAGCAGCCTGTCGGTGGGGCTCACAGATACGCAGTATTTT; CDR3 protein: CASSLSVGLTDTQYF
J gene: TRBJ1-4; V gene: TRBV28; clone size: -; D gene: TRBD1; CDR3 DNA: TGTGCCAGCAGTGCCCGCTTGATCTCCCCGTATCGTCCGGGGACAGGGAACGAAAAACTGTTTTTT; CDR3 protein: CASSARLISPYRPGTGNEKLFF
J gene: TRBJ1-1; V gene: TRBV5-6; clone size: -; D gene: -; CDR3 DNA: TGTGCCAGCAGCTATAATACCTTAACAGGGAACACTGAAGCTTTCTTT; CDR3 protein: CASSYNTLTGNTEAFF
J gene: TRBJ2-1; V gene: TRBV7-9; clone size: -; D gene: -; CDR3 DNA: TGTGCCAGCAGCTTAGCTCGTACAGCAGACAATGAGCAGTTCTTC; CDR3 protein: CASSLARTADNEQFF
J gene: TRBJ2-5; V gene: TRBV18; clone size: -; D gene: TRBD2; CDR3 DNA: TGTGCCAGCTCACCAGTCGACTCGCTAGCGGGGTACAATAACCAGTACTTC; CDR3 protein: CASSPVDSLAGYNNQYF
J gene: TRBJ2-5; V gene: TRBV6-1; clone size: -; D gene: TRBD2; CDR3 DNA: TGTGCCAGCAGTGAACTCATCTGGGAGGGCCGGGGGGAGACCCAGTACTTC; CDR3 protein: CASSELIWEGRGETQYF
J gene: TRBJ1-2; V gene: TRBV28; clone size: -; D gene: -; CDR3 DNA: TGTGCCAGCAGTCCGACAGGTCCTCCTAGACGGCTCTATGGCTACACCTTC; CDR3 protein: CASSPTGPPRRLYGYTF
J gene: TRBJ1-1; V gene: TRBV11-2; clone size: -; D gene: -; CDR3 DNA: TGTGCCAGCAGCTTAGATCGAGTAGAAGCTTTCTTT; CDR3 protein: CASSLDRVEAFF